One TCR beta chain is described in this entry. This sample stems from a study of blood T cell repertoires in COVID-19. Across the whole study: The United States, Italy and Spain supplied acute and convalescent COVID-19 samples.

Trimming removed 4 bases from V and 3 bases from J; junction bases left unmatched: 10. The V gene's germline CDR1 is SGDLS and CDR2 YYNGEE. CDR3 length equals 17 residues. Data came from immunoSEQ multiplex PCR; TCRdb stores just in-frame clones and leaves some out. The data hold 150,000 or so clones, with roughly 90% observed a single time. The sequence was obtained from a man aged 55 to 70 with active or convalescent COVID-19. The gene calls are TRBV9 and TRBJ2-7, with 13 bases matching TRBD2. Input material: peripheral blood. The CDR3 region is CASSPTGTSGEHYEQYF. The DNA for the CDR3 is TGTGCCAGCAGCCCTACAGGGACTAGCGGGGAACACTACGAGCAGTACTTC.